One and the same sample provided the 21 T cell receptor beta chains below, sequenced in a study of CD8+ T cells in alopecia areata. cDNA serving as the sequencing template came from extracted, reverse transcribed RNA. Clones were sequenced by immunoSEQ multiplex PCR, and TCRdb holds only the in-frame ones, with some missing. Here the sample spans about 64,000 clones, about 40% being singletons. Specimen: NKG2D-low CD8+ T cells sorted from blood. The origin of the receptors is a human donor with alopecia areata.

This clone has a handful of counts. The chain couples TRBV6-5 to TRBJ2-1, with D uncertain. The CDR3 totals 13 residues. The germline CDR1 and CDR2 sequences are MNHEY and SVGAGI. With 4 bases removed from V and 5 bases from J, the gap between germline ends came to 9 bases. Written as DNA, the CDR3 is TGTGCCAGCAGTTTGGCTGAAAACAATGAGCAGTTCTTC. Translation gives CASSLAENNEQFF.

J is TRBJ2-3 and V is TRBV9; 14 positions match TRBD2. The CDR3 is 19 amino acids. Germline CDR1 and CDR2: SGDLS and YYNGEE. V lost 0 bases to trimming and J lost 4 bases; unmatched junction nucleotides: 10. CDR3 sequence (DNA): TGTGCCAGCAGCGTAGCTACGACTAGCGGGGGGGCATCGTCAGATACGCAGTATTTT. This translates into CASSVATTSGGASSDTQYF.

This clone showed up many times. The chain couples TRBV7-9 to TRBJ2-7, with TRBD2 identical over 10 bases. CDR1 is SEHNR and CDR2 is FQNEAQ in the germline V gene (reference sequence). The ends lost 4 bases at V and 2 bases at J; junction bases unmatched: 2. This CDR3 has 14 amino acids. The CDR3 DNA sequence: TGTGCCAGCAGCTCAGCGGGAGGGACCTACGAGCAGTACTTC. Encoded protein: CASSSAGGTYEQYF.

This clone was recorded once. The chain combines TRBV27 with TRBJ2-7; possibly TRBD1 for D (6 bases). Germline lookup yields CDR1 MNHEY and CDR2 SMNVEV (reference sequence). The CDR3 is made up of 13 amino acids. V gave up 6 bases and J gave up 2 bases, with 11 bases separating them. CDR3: CASSPGVAYEQYF. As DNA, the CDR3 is TGTGCCAGCAGCCCAGGGGTGGCCTACGAGCAGTACTTC.

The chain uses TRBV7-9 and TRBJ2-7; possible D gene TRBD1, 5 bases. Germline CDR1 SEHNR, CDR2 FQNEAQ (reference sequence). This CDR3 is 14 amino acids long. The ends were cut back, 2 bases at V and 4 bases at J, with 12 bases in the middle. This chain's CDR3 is CASSLQGLQYEQYF. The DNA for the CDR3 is TGTGCCAGCAGCTTACAGGGCCTACAGTACGAGCAGTACTTC.

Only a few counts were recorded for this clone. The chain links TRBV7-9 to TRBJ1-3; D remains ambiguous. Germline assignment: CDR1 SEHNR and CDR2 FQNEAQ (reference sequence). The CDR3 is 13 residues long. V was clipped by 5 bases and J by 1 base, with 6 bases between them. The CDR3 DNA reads TGTGCCAGCAGCCCCCCATCTGGAAACACCATATATTTT. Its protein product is CASSPPSGNTIYF.

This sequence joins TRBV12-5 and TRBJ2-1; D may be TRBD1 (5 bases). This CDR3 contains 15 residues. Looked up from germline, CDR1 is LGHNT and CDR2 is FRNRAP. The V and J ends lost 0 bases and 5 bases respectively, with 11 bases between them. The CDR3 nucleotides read TGTGCTAGTGGTTTGGTAGTACAGGCGAACAATGAGCAGTTCTTC. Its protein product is CASGLVVQANNEQFF.

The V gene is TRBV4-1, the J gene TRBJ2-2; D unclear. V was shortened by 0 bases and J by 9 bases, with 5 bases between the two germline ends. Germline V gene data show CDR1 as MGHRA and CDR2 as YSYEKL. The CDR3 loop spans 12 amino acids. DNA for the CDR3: TGCGCCAGCAGCCAAGATCTTAGGGAGCTGTTTTTT. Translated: CASSQDLRELFF.

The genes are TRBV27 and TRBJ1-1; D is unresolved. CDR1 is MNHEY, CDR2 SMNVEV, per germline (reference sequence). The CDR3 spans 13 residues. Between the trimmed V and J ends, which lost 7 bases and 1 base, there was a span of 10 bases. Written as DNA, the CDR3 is TGTGCCAGCAAACAGACCTCGAACACTGAAGCTTTCTTT. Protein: CASKQTSNTEAFF.

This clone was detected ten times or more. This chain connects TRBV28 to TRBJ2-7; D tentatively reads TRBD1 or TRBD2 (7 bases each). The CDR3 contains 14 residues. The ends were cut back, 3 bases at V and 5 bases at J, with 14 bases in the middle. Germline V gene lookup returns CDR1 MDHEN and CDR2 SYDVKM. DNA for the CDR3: TGTGCCAGCAGTTTGGTCCAGGGGGGGAACGAGCAGTACTTC. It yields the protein CASSLVQGGNEQYF.

The CDR3 DNA reads TGTGCCTGGAGTGTATCGTCAGGAGACACAGATACGCAGTATTTT. It specifies CAWSVSSGDTDTQYF. V is TRBV30 and J is TRBJ2-3; D is uncertain. The CDR3 has 15 residues. V gave up 0 bases and J gave up 2 bases, with 12 bases separating them. CDR1 is GTSNPN and CDR2 is SVGIG in the germline V gene (reference sequence).

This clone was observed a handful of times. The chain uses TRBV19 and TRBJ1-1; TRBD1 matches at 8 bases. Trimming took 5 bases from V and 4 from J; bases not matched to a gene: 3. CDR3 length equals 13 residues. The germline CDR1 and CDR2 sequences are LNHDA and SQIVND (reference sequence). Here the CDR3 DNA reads TGTGCCAGTAGTTGGGGACAGGCCACTGAAGCTTTCTTT. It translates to CASSWGQATEAFF. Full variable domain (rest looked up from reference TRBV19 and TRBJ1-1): DGGITQSPKYLFRKEGQNVTLSCEQNLNHDAMYWYRQDPGQGLRLIYYSQIVNDFQKGDIAEGYSVSREKKESFPLTVTSAQKNPTAFYLCASSWGQATEAFFGQGTRLTVV.

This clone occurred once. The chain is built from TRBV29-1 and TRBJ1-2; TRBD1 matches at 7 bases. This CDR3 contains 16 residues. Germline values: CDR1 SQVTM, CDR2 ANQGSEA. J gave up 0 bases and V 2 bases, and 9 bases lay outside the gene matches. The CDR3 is CSVEQTGPYTNYGYTF. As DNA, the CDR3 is TGCAGCGTTGAACAGACAGGGCCATATACTAACTATGGCTACACCTTC.

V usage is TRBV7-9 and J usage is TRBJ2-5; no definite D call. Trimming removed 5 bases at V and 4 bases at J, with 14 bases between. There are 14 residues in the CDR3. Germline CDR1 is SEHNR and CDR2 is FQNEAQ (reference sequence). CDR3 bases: TGTGCCAGCAGCCCGATGGAGTCCCGAGAGACCCAGTACTTC. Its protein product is CASSPMESRETQYF.

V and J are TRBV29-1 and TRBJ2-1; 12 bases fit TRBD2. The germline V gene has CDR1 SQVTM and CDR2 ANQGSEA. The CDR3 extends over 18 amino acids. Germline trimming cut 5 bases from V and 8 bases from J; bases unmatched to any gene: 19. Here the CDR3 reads CSVRGRQSRLAGVHEQFF. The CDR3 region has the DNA TGCAGCGTTCGGGGCAGGCAGAGTCGACTAGCGGGAGTCCATGAGCAGTTCTTC.

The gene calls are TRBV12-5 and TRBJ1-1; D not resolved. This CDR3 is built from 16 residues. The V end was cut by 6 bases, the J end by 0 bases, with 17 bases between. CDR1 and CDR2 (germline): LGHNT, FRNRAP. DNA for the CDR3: TGTGCTAGTGGCCCGGAGTTGGCAGTGATGAACACTGAAGCTTTCTTT. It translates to CASGPELAVMNTEAFF.

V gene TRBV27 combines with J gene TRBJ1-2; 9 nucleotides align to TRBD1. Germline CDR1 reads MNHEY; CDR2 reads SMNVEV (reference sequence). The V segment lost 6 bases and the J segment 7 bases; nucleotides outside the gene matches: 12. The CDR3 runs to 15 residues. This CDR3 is CASSQEEGQGLGYTF. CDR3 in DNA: TGTGCCAGCAGCCAGGAGGAGGGACAGGGCCTTGGCTACACCTTC.

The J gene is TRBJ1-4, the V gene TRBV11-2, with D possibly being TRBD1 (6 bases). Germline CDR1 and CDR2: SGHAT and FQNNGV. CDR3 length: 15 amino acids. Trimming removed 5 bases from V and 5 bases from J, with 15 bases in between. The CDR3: CASSPFGGGNEKLFF. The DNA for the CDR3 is TGTGCCAGCAGCCCCTTTGGGGGCGGGAATGAAAAACTGTTTTTT.

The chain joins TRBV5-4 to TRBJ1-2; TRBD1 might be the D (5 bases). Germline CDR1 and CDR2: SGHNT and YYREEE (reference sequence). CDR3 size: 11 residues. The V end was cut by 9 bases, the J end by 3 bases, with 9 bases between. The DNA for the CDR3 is TGTGCCACCTCGGGGGACTATGGCTACACCTTC. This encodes CATSGDYGYTF.

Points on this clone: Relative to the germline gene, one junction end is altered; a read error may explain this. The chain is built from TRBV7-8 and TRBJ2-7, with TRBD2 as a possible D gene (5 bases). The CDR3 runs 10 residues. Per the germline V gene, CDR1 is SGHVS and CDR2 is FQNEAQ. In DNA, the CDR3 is TGCAAGGACTCGAAATACGAGCAGTACTTC. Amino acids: CKDSKYEQYF.

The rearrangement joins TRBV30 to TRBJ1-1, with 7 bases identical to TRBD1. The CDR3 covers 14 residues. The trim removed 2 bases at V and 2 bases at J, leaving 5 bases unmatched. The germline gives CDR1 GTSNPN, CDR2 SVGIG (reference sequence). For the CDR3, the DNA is TGTGCCTGGAGTACCACAGGGGTTAACACTGAAGCTTTCTTT. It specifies CAWSTTGVNTEAFF.